The 6 T cell receptor beta chains reported below all come from one sample, sequenced in a study of Ad26.COV2.S vaccination and SARS-CoV-2 variants. The sample's treatment: roughly 19 received Ad26.COV2.S at low or high dose, single or two shots; 5 received placebo; per-sample allocation not given. Day 63 following the first vaccine or placebo injection was when the samples were taken. Assay used: immunoSEQ multiplex PCR; TCRdb lists only in-frame clones, some missing. The data show roughly 350,000 clones, less than 90% seen once. The sample consisted of peripheral blood, taken in a trial of Ad26.COV2.S vaccine versus placebo. Every receptor here comes from a person between 18 and 65 years old who received the Ad26.COV2.S COVID-19 vaccine or a placebo.

This clone was seen once. For the CDR3, the DNA is TGTGCCAGCAGCTTGGACAGGGGGCTTCTTCAGCCCCAGCATTTT. Encoded protein: CASSLDRGLLQPQHF. This sequence joins TRBV5-8 and TRBJ1-5; 9 nucleotides agree with TRBD1. CDR3 size: 15 residues. Trimming took 0 bases from V and 6 from J; bases not matched to a gene: 4. Germline V gene data show CDR1 as SGHTS and CDR2 as YDEGEE.

J is TRBJ1-2 and V is TRBV28; D not resolved. V dropped 4 bases and J dropped 4 bases, with 13 bases sitting between them. Germline assignment: CDR1 MDHEN and CDR2 SYDVKM. There are 14 residues in the CDR3. CDR3 sequence reads: CASSYTTYTYGYTF. The CDR3 DNA reads as TGTGCCAGCAGTTACACAACTTATACCTATGGCTACACCTTC.

This clone was counted between two and nine times. The chain is built from TRBV6-5 and TRBJ2-1; the match to TRBD2 covers 8 bases. With V trimmed by 7 bases and J by 3 bases, 8 bases remained unmatched. Germline CDR1 is MNHEY and CDR2 is SVGAGI. The CDR3 contains 15 residues. The CDR3 loop reads CASTKAGAHYNEQFF. The DNA of the CDR3 is TGTGCCAGCACCAAAGCGGGGGCTCACTACAATGAGCAGTTCTTC.

The chain has TRBV6-5 and TRBJ2-7; 9 positions agree with TRBD1. The CDR3 contains 15 residues. V gave up 5 bases and J gave up 0 bases; unmatched junction bases: 5. Germline-derived CDR1 and CDR2 are MNHEY and SVGAGI. The CDR3, as DNA: TGTGCCAGCAGTAGGACAGGGGTCGGCTCCTACGAGCAGTACTTC. Protein product: CASSRTGVGSYEQYF.

This chain joins TRBV6-4 and TRBJ2-1; TRBD2 matches at 7 bases. Germline assignment: CDR1 MRHNA and CDR2 SNTAGT. Trimming took 6 bases from V and 6 from J; bases not matched to a gene: 11. The CDR3 has 15 amino acids. The CDR3 reads CASRDSGPWCNEQFF. CDR3 coding DNA: TGTGCCAGCAGGGATAGCGGGCCATGGTGCAATGAGCAGTTCTTC.

The chain is built from TRBV18 and TRBJ1-5; TRBD1 might be the D (6 bases). Germline-derived CDR1 and CDR2 are KGHSH and LQKENI. This CDR3 region has 12 residues. Trimming took off 6 bases at V and 11 bases at J, with 14 bases between the two ends. This CDR3 is CASSVKGGTQHF. The DNA of the CDR3 is TGTGCCAGCTCCGTAAAGGGGGGGACCCAGCATTTT.